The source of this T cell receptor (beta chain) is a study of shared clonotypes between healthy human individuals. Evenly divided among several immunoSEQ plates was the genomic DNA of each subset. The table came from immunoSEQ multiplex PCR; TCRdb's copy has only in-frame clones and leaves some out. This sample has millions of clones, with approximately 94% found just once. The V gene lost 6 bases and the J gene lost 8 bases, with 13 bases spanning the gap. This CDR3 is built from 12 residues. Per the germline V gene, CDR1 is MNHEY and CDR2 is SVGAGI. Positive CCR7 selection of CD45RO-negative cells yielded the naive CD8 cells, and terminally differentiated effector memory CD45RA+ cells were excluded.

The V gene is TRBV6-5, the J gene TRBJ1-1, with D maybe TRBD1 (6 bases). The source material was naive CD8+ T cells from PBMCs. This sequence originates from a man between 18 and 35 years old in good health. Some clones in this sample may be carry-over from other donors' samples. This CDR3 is CASSTGGAEAFF. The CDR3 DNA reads TGTGCCAGCAGCACCGGGGGGGCAGAAGCTTTCTTT.